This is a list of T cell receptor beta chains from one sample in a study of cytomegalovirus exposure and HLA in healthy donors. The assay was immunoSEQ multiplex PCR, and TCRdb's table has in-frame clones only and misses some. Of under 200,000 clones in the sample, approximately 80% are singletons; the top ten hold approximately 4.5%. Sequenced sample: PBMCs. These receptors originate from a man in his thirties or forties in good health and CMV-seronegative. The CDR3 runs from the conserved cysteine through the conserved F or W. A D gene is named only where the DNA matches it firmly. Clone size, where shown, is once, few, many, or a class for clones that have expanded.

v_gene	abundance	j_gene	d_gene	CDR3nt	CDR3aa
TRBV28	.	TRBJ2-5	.	TGTGCCAGCAGTTTATTGGCCCCCCAAGAGACCCAGTACTTC	CASSLLAPQETQYF
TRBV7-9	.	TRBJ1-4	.	TGTGCCAGCAGCTTAGCGCGGGGGGGCTTTAATGAAAAACTGTTTTTT	CASSLARGGFNEKLFF
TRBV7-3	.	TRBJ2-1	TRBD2	TGTGCCAGCAGCATTACTAGCGGGAGCTCCTACAATGAGCAGTTCTTC	CASSITSGSSYNEQFF
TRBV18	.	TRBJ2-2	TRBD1	TGTGCCAGCTCAGCTGACAGGGGGAAGACGGAGCTGTTTTTT	CASSADRGKTELFF
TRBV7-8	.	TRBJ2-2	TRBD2	TGTGCCAGCAGAGGCCCTAGCGGGGGAGTTAACACCGGGGAGCTGTTTTTT	CASRGPSGGVNTGELFF
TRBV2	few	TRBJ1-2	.	TGTGCCAGCAGTGAGCCGACAGGCAATGGCTACACCTTC	CASSEPTGNGYTF
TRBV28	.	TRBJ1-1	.	TGTGCCAGCTACAGGGATTTGGGCACTGAAGCTTTCTTT	CASYRDLGTEAFF
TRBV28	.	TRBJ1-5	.	TGTGCCAGCAGTTTCAGGGGTCCTCAGCCCCAGCATTTT	CASSFRGPQPQHF
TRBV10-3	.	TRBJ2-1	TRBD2	TGTGCTACCATTGAGGTGGGAGAAGCGGGAGGGCCAGTTTTGAATGAGCAGTTCTTC	CATIEVGEAGGPVLNEQFF
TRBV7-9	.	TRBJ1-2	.	TGTGCCAGCAGCTTAGGGGAGGGAGGTGGCTACACCTTC	CASSLGEGGGYTF
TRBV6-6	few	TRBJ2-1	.	TGTGCCAGCAGTTGGGAGCTTGGTGAGCAGTTCTTC	CASSWELGEQFF
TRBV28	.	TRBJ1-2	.	TGTGCCAGCACCCCGGGCGGGACTTATGGCTACACCTTC	CASTPGGTYGYTF
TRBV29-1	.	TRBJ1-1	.	TGCAGCGCCCGTCCTGCTGGCGGCCCTGAAGCTTTCTTT	CSARPAGGPEAFF
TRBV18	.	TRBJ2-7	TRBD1	TGTGCCAGCTCAACAGACAGGGGCTACGAGCAGTACTTC	CASSTDRGYEQYF
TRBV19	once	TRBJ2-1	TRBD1	TGTGCCAGCAATGGGGACAGGGCGTACAATGAGCAGTTCTTC	CASNGDRAYNEQFF
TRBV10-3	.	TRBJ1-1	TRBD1	TGTGCCATCAGCCAGGACAGGGGTCTAGAGAACACTGAAGCTTTCTTT	CAISQDRGLENTEAFF
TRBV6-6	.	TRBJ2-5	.	TGTGCCAGCAGTCTCCCGAAGGGGCTTGGGGAGACCCAGTACTTC	CASSLPKGLGETQYF
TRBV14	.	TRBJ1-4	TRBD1	TGTGCCAGCAGCCAAGAGGACAGGCGTAATGAAAAACTGTTTTTT	CASSQEDRRNEKLFF
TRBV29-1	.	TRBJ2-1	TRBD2	TGCAGCGTCCGACTAGCGGGAGTATATGAGCAGTTCTTC	CSVRLAGVYEQFF
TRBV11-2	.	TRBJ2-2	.	TGTGCCAGCAGCTCTTCCAGCGAGCCCGGGGAGCTGTTTTTT	CASSSSSEPGELFF
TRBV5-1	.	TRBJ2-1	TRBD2	TGCGCCAGCAGCTTGCCTAGCGGGAGCAAAAATGAGCAGTTCTTC	CASSLPSGSKNEQFF
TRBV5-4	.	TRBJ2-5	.	TGTGCCAGCAGCTCAGCAAGAGGGACCCAGTACTTC	CASSSARGTQYF
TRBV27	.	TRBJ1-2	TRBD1	TGTGCCAGCAGTTGGGGGACAGGGGATTATCAAGGCTACACCTTC	CASSWGTGDYQGYTF
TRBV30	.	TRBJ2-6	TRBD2	TGTGCCTGGAGACCCAGACTAGCGGGAGCAACTGGGGCCAACGTCCTGACTTTC	CAWRPRLAGATGANVLTF
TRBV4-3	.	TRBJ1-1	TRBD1	TGCGCCAGCAGCCTTCGACAGGGTAGGTACACTGAAGCTTTCTTT	CASSLRQGRYTEAFF
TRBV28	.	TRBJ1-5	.	TGTGCCAGCAGTTTAAGTCTCCCGGGAGCGAGCCCCCAGCATTTT	CASSLSLPGASPQHF
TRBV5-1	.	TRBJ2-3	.	TGCGCCACCACCCGGGGAGTGCAAGGGGATACGCAGTATTTT	CATTRGVQGDTQYF
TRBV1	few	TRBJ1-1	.	TGCACCAGCAGCCCGAATATTACAGGGGGCAACACTGAAGCTTTCTTT	CTSSPNITGGNTEAFF
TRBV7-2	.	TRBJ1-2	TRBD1	TGTGCCAGCAGCGCCGACAGGGTTGGTGGCTACACCTTC	CASSADRVGGYTF
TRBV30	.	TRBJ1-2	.	TGTGCCTGGAGGCGACAGGCCTCACAGGAGGGCTACACCTTC	CAWRRQASQEGYTF
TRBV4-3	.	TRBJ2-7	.	TGCGCCAGCAGCCAGCGACTTGACAGGCCGTACGAGCAGTACTTC	CASSQRLDRPYEQYF
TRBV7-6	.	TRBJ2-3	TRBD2	TGTGCCAGCAAATGGACTAGCGGAAACACAGATACGCAGTATTTT	CASKWTSGNTDTQYF
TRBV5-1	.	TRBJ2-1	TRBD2	TGCGCCAGCAGCTTGGAATTAGCGGGGGTCTACAATGAGCAGTTCTTC	CASSLELAGVYNEQFF
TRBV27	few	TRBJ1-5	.	TGTGCCAGCAGTAGCCGGCAGGGCAATCAGCCCCAGCATTTT	CASSSRQGNQPQHF
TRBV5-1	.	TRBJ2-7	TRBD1	TGCGCCAGCAGCAGCGGGACAGGGCTATTCGAGCAGTACTTC	CASSSGTGLFEQYF
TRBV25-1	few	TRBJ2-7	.	TGTGCCAGCAGTACCCCGGGAAGGTACGAGCAGTACTTC	CASSTPGRYEQYF
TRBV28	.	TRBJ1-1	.	TGTGCCAGCAAGATACAGGGTAAGGCTGAAGCTTTCTTT	CASKIQGKAEAFF
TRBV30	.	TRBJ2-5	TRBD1	TGTGCCTCGATGACAGGGGGATTAGAAGAGCAGTACTTC	CASMTGGLEEQYF
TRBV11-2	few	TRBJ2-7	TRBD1	TGTGCCAGCAGCCCGGGACAGGGGGTGGGGATGGCGCAGTACTTC	CASSPGQGVGMAQYF